The next 20 T cell receptor beta chains were all read from a single sample in a study of blood T cell repertoires in COVID-19. Profiled with immunoSEQ multiplex PCR; TCRdb holds only in-frame clones, not every one. The sample includes a few hundred thousand clones, almost 90% of them seen just once. Sequencing used peripheral blood. These receptors came from a young woman with COVID-19, enrolled during active disease.

The chain carries TRBV6-6 and TRBJ2-7; 7 nucleotides match TRBD1. This CDR3 has 13 residues. The V gene's germline CDR1 is MNHNY and CDR2 SVGAGI (reference sequence). The V and J ends lost 7 bases and 5 bases, in that order; junction bases with no gene match: 8. DNA for the CDR3: TGTGCCAGCACCGGAGACAGGGTGAACGAGCAGTACTTC. Translating gives CASTGDRVNEQYF.

V usage is TRBV19 and J usage is TRBJ2-7, with TRBD2 matching 12 bases. The J segment lost 0 bases and the V segment lost 5 bases, leaving 2 bases of the junction unmatched. The germline V gene has CDR1 LNHDA and CDR2 SQIVND (reference sequence). The CDR3 covers 15 residues. CDR3 residues: CASSLTSGSSYEQYF. CDR3 sequence (DNA): TGTGCCAGTAGTCTGACTAGCGGGAGCTCCTACGAGCAGTACTTC.

This clone came up once. CDR3 nucleotides: TGTGCCAGCAGCCGGAAACCGGGACAGTATGAAAAACTGTTTTTT. Protein: CASSRKPGQYEKLFF. The chain combines TRBV3-1 (or the pseudogene TRBV3-2) with TRBJ1-4; 7 nucleotides line up with TRBD1. Losses at the gene ends were 4 bases for V and 6 bases for J; bases not matched to a gene: 8. This CDR3 comprises 15 residues. Germline CDR1 LGHDT, CDR2 YNNKEL (reference sequence).

The sample holds one count of this clone. This chain connects TRBV6-5 to TRBJ2-7, with 9 bases matching TRBD1. Germline loops: CDR1 MNHEY, CDR2 SVGAGI. The CDR3 sequence is 15 residues long. V lost 6 bases to trimming and J lost 2 bases; unmatched junction nucleotides: 8. For the CDR3, the DNA is TGTGCCAGCAGCCAGGGGCGGGACAGGGCCTACGAGCAGTACTTC. Protein product: CASSQGRDRAYEQYF.

This clone was detected once. The chain uses TRBV30 and TRBJ1-2; D is undetermined. Trimming took off 0 bases at V and 3 bases at J, with 20 bases between the two ends. Per the germline V gene, CDR1 is GTSNPN and CDR2 is SVGIG (reference sequence). This CDR3 contains 17 residues. The CDR3: CAWSVKTADFRDYGYTF. The CDR3 DNA follows: TGTGCCTGGAGTGTAAAAACGGCGGACTTTCGGGACTATGGCTACACCTTC.

The chain combines TRBV10-2 with TRBJ2-1; 7 positions agree with TRBD2. The CDR3 is 12 amino acids. CDR1 and CDR2 (germline): WSHSY, SAAADI. V trimming: 5 bases; J trimming: 12 bases; junction bases outside the gene matches: 7. CDR3 coding DNA: TGCGCCAGCAGTACGATTATAGCGGGGCAGTTCTTC. It codes for CASSTIIAGQFF.

The rearrangement joins TRBV9 to TRBJ2-3, with TRBD2 matching over 7 bases. The CDR3 loop spans 14 amino acids. In germline, CDR1 is SGDLS, CDR2 YYNGEE. With 0 bases clipped from V and 3 bases from J, the junction kept 1 base outside the gene matches. CDR3 in amino acids: CASSVEGGTDTQYF. The CDR3 DNA reads TGTGCCAGCAGCGTAGAGGGAGGGACAGATACGCAGTATTTT.

J is TRBJ2-7 and V is TRBV7-9; 7 nucleotides line up with TRBD2. With 1 base clipped from V and 4 bases from J, the junction kept 4 bases outside the gene matches. Germline V CDR1 and CDR2: SEHNR, FQNEAQ (reference sequence). This CDR3 has 14 residues. CDR3 nucleotides: TGTGCCAGCAGCTTAGGGGCTAGCGGATACGAGCAGTACTTC. Its protein product is CASSLGASGYEQYF.

The V gene is TRBV19, the J gene TRBJ1-4; TRBD1 matches 8 bases. The V gene end was trimmed by 8 bases and the J gene end by 10 bases; junction bases not matched to a gene: 6. Germline CDR1 is LNHDA and CDR2 is SQIVND (reference sequence). This CDR3 contains 12 residues. The CDR3 loop is CASHEQGGKLFF. The CDR3 nucleotides read TGTGCCAGTCATGAACAGGGGGGAAAACTGTTTTTT.

The J gene is TRBJ1-4, the V gene TRBV4-2; D call uncertain. The germline V gene encodes CDR1 LGHNA and CDR2 YNFKEQ. The CDR3 runs 12 residues. V lost 1 base to trimming and J lost 7 bases, with 4 bases between them. This chain's CDR3 is CASSQVAEKLFF. Written as DNA, the CDR3 is TGTGCCAGCAGCCAAGTGGCTGAAAAACTGTTTTTT.

DNA of the CDR3: TGTGCCAGCAGTGACTCCTACAGGGGGCTACATGGCTACACCTTC. This sequence encodes CASSDSYRGLHGYTF. The rearrangement uses TRBV25-1 and TRBJ1-2, with 9 bases lining up with TRBD1. J gave up 6 bases and V 3 bases, and 8 bases lay outside the gene matches. Germline CDR1 and CDR2: MGHDK and SYGVNS. This CDR3 has 15 residues.

The rearrangement joins TRBV28 to TRBJ2-4, with 7 bases identical to TRBD1. V gave up 6 bases and J gave up 0 bases; unmatched junction bases: 8. The germline gives CDR1 MDHEN, CDR2 SYDVKM. The length of the CDR3 is 16 residues. CDR3 sequence: CASSQGGQLAKNIQYF. CDR3 coding DNA: TGTGCCAGCAGCCAAGGGGGACAGTTAGCCAAAAACATTCAGTACTTC.

The chain uses TRBV27 and TRBJ1-2; maybe TRBD1 (6 bases). From germline, CDR1 is MNHEY and CDR2 SMNVEV (reference sequence). CDR3 length: 13 residues. Between the trimmed V and J ends, which lost 5 bases and 4 bases, there was a span of 11 bases. This CDR3 reads CASSPTGSYGYTF. The CDR3 nucleotides are TGTGCCAGCAGTCCAACAGGGTCCTATGGCTACACCTTC.

The gene calls are TRBV6-5 and TRBJ1-1, with a weak D call TRBD1 (6 bases). CDR1 and CDR2 (germline): MNHEY, SVGAGI. Trimming stripped 6 bases from V and 3 bases from J, with 14 bases between. CDR3 size: 14 residues. Here the CDR3 reads CASRLGGGHTEAFF. CDR3 nucleotide sequence: TGTGCCAGCAGACTTGGGGGGGGCCACACTGAAGCTTTCTTT.

The CDR3, as DNA: TGTGCCAGCAGCTTGTTCCGGACAGGGGGGACTACTAGTGGCTACACCTTC. Translating gives CASSLFRTGGTTSGYTF. The rearrangement links TRBV5-6 to TRBJ1-2; 10 bases align to TRBD1. CDR3 length: 17 amino acids. The V segment lost 1 base and the J segment 7 bases; nucleotides outside the gene matches: 13. CDR1 and CDR2 from the germline V gene are SGHDT and YYEEEE.

This chain connects TRBV19 to TRBJ1-2, with D maybe TRBD1 (6 bases). Germline loops: CDR1 LNHDA, CDR2 SQIVND (reference sequence). The CDR3 is 16 amino acids. V was pared by 0 bases and J by 7 bases, with 18 bases between. For the CDR3, the DNA is TGTGCCAGTAGTATAGATCGGCCCGGGGCAGGGGCTGGCTACACCTTC. Protein sequence: CASSIDRPGAGAGYTF.

V and J are TRBV11-2 and TRBJ1-1; the D is unclear. This CDR3 has 15 residues. From germline, CDR1 is SGHAT and CDR2 FQNNGV. Trimming removed 0 bases from V and 6 bases from J, with 14 bases in between. The CDR3 nucleotides read TGTGCCAGCAGCTTAGAGAGATTGAGTCATTCTGAAGCTTTCTTT. It translates to CASSLERLSHSEAFF.

V usage is TRBV6-5 and J usage is TRBJ1-5; 10 positions agree with TRBD1. Germline CDR1 MNHEY, CDR2 SVGAGI. This CDR3 spans 13 amino acids. With V trimmed by 6 bases and J by 6 bases, 2 bases remained unmatched. The chain's CDR3 is CASRRDRGQPQHF. DNA of the CDR3: TGTGCCAGCAGGCGGGACAGGGGTCAGCCCCAGCATTTT.

This chain uses TRBV2 with TRBJ2-5; 15 positions match TRBD2. This CDR3 region has 19 residues. Germline-derived CDR1 and CDR2 are SNHLY and FYNNEI. V lost 0 bases to trimming and J lost 2 bases; unmatched junction nucleotides: 7. CDR3 DNA: TGTGCCAGCAGTGAAGCGGGAGGACTAGCGGGAGGGTTTCAAGAGACCCAGTACTTC. Its translation is CASSEAGGLAGGFQETQYF.

On this clone itself: The sample has other DNA sequences that encode this CDR3 too. The rearrangement links TRBV5-4 to TRBJ2-1; 8 bases line up with TRBD2. The CDR3 sequence is 16 residues long. The V segment lost 0 bases and the J segment 7 bases; nucleotides outside the gene matches: 9. Germline V gives CDR1 SGHNT, CDR2 YYREEE (reference sequence). The CDR3 region is CASSLGGLAGGNEQFF. The CDR3 nucleotides are TGTGCCAGCAGCTTGGGGGGGCTAGCGGGTGGTAATGAGCAGTTCTTC.